The rows below give T cell receptor beta chains drawn from one sample of a study of T cell responses to AZD1222 COVID-19 vaccine. Sequenced by immunoSEQ multiplex PCR; TCRdb stores in-frame clones only, minus some. The table has roughly 140,000 clones, about nine tenths seen once. The sequences come from peripheral blood, collected on day 0 of AZD1222 vaccination. Every receptor here comes from an adult in good health. Each CDR3 is given with its conserved first and last residue. Fields, in order: V gene, J gene, CDR3 protein.

v_gene: TRBV11-3; j_gene: TRBJ2-2; CDR3aa: CASSLLTGELFF
v_gene: TRBV19; j_gene: TRBJ1-5; CDR3aa: CASSRGHYSNQPQHF
v_gene: TRBV4-2; j_gene: TRBJ2-7; CDR3aa: CASSRGRDSSYEQYF
v_gene: TRBV10-3; j_gene: TRBJ2-5; CDR3aa: CAIRGPLDQETQYF
v_gene: TRBV6-4; j_gene: TRBJ1-6; CDR3aa: CASSEGQGNSPLHF
v_gene: TRBV4-3; j_gene: TRBJ1-6; CDR3aa: CASSQVWTGSSYNSPLHF
v_gene: TRBV6-1; j_gene: TRBJ1-5; CDR3aa: CASSEPSRGLSEPQHF
v_gene: TRBV5-1; j_gene: TRBJ1-1; CDR3aa: CASSLGGSNTEAFF
v_gene: TRBV6-6; j_gene: TRBJ2-2; CDR3aa: CASSYTRLAGPGELFF
v_gene: TRBV6-5; j_gene: TRBJ1-1; CDR3aa: CASKLVGTEAFF
v_gene: TRBV28; j_gene: TRBJ1-5; CDR3aa: CASSIGTGHQPQHF
v_gene: TRBV6-2/TRBV6-3; j_gene: TRBJ2-4; CDR3aa: CASSRSAGVNIQYF
v_gene: TRBV5-1; j_gene: TRBJ1-5; CDR3aa: CASSLDQNQPQHF
v_gene: TRBV10-1; j_gene: TRBJ2-7; CDR3aa: CASSGRQGNEQYF
v_gene: TRBV30; j_gene: TRBJ2-5; CDR3aa: CAWTILAGETQYF
v_gene: TRBV28; j_gene: TRBJ1-5; CDR3aa: CASSLSYLVWINNQPQHF
v_gene: TRBV25-1; j_gene: TRBJ2-1; CDR3aa: CASSAGQGTYNEQFF
v_gene: TRBV24-1; j_gene: TRBJ1-5; CDR3aa: CATSGAADSNQPQHF
v_gene: TRBV18; j_gene: TRBJ2-3; CDR3aa: CASSEKLAVSSTDTQYF
v_gene: TRBV9; j_gene: TRBJ1-2; CDR3aa: CASGGYYGYTF
v_gene: TRBV7-9; j_gene: TRBJ2-7; CDR3aa: CASSLAVTYEQYF
v_gene: TRBV15; j_gene: TRBJ1-4; CDR3aa: CATSRFGQGIEKLFF
v_gene: TRBV28; j_gene: TRBJ1-6; CDR3aa: CASSSGRTIRSSPLHF
v_gene: TRBV18; j_gene: TRBJ2-1; CDR3aa: CASSPLAGNYNEQFF
v_gene: TRBV11-2; j_gene: TRBJ2-1; CDR3aa: CASSLYRTINEQFF
v_gene: TRBV7-3; j_gene: TRBJ2-2; CDR3aa: CASSYNTGELFF
v_gene: TRBV30; j_gene: TRBJ1-2; CDR3aa: CAWSVGVIWDLSYTF
v_gene: TRBV7-2; j_gene: TRBJ2-1; CDR3aa: CASSLVLNNEQFF
v_gene: TRBV19; j_gene: TRBJ1-1; CDR3aa: CASSVGHHTEAFF
v_gene: TRBV6-1; j_gene: TRBJ2-7; CDR3aa: CASSDTGTYEQYF
v_gene: TRBV18; j_gene: TRBJ1-1; CDR3aa: CASSPGQGGPEAFF
v_gene: TRBV24-1; j_gene: TRBJ2-2; CDR3aa: CATSSTSGRPNTGELFF
v_gene: TRBV6-4; j_gene: TRBJ1-2; CDR3aa: CASSEGGTLGYTF
v_gene: TRBV28; j_gene: TRBJ1-5; CDR3aa: CASSFASLRDNQPQHF
v_gene: TRBV10-3; j_gene: TRBJ2-4; CDR3aa: CAISGGGRAKNIQYF
v_gene: TRBV5-5; j_gene: TRBJ1-5; CDR3aa: CASSLVGGDQPQHF
v_gene: TRBV2; j_gene: TRBJ1-6; CDR3aa: CASTRAYNSPLHF
v_gene: TRBV2; j_gene: TRBJ1-6; CDR3aa: CASSEAATSSYNSPLHF
v_gene: TRBV28; j_gene: TRBJ1-1; CDR3aa: CASSSPGRNTEAFF
v_gene: TRBV9; j_gene: TRBJ1-4; CDR3aa: CASSVVPGEKLFF
v_gene: TRBV27; j_gene: TRBJ2-7; CDR3aa: CASSLFVGRNGEQYF
v_gene: TRBV2; j_gene: TRBJ1-6; CDR3aa: CASKSDRGHFNRSSPLHF
v_gene: TRBV7-2; j_gene: TRBJ2-2; CDR3aa: CASSQASSPTLGELFF
v_gene: TRBV10-3; j_gene: TRBJ1-2; CDR3aa: CAISDDRGSYGYTF
v_gene: TRBV30; j_gene: TRBJ2-7; CDR3aa: CASSGTPEQYF
v_gene: TRBV11-2; j_gene: TRBJ2-1; CDR3aa: CASSGQTSGRGNEQFF
v_gene: TRBV21-1; j_gene: TRBJ1-5; CDR3aa: CASSPKYPRTEISNQPQHF
v_gene: TRBV7-9; j_gene: TRBJ2-2; CDR3aa: CASSSLDEREVGELFF
v_gene: TRBV29-1; j_gene: TRBJ1-2; CDR3aa: CSVLRGVPNYGYTF
v_gene: TRBV15; j_gene: TRBJ1-5; CDR3aa: CATSRDLGTENQPQHF
v_gene: TRBV10-3; j_gene: TRBJ2-1; CDR3aa: CAISDFQNEQFF
v_gene: TRBV3-1/TRBV3-2; j_gene: TRBJ2-1; CDR3aa: CASSQVVFSGRAIEQFF
v_gene: TRBV5-4; j_gene: TRBJ2-3; CDR3aa: CASSFGQEFFTDTQYF
v_gene: TRBV7-3; j_gene: TRBJ1-1; CDR3aa: CASSSGTANTEAFF
v_gene: TRBV19; j_gene: TRBJ2-2; CDR3aa: CASSPQTNTGELFF